A single sample gave rise to the 32 T cell receptor beta chains below, sequenced in a study of blood T cell repertoires in COVID-19. TCRdb's table, derived via immunoSEQ multiplex PCR, lists solely in-frame clones and lacks some. The sample has around 400,000 clones; approximately 91% are singletons. Sequencing used PBMCs or T cells enriched from blood (not recorded which). The receptors were sampled from a young woman who had been exposed to COVID-19.

The chain couples TRBV4-2 to TRBJ2-1; 12 bases line up with TRBD2. Germline V gene lookup returns CDR1 LGHNA and CDR2 YNFKEQ. J gave up 8 bases and V 1 base, and 6 bases lay outside the gene matches. This CDR3 spans 16 amino acids. DNA of the CDR3: TGTGCCAGCAGCCAAGTGAGGCTAGCGGGAGGGCATGAGCAGTTCTTC. Its translation: CASSQVRLAGGHEQFF.

The chain couples TRBV5-5 to TRBJ2-7, with D uncertain. The CDR3 loop spans 12 amino acids. The V gene lost 4 bases and the J gene lost 3 bases, with 8 bases spanning the gap. Germline CDR1 reads SGHKS; CDR2 reads YYEKEE (reference sequence). The CDR3 sequence: CASSVDGYEQYF. The CDR3 nucleotides read TGTGCCAGCAGCGTGGACGGCTACGAGCAGTACTTC.

The V gene is TRBV9, the J gene TRBJ1-5, with TRBD1 identical over 8 bases. Unmatched junction bases numbered 4, after V lost 4 bases and J lost 4 bases. CDR1 and CDR2 (germline): SGDLS, YYNGEE. The CDR3 runs to 14 residues. The CDR3 sequence is CASSSDRGNQPQHF. The CDR3 DNA follows: TGTGCCAGCAGCTCCGACAGGGGAAATCAGCCCCAGCATTTT.

The V call is TRBV5-1, the J call TRBJ2-4; D is undetermined. Trimming stripped 0 bases from V and 3 bases from J, with 4 bases between. CDR3 length equals 13 residues. Germline V gives CDR1 SGHRS, CDR2 YFSETQ. The CDR3 coding sequence is TGCGCCAGCAGCTTGGCCCTCAAAAACATTCAGTACTTC. Encoded protein: CASSLALKNIQYF.

The chain couples TRBV2 to TRBJ2-5, with 8 bases that match TRBD2. The CDR3 has 15 amino acids. Trimming removed 0 bases from V and 5 bases from J; junction bases left unmatched: 5. Germline loops: CDR1 SNHLY, CDR2 FYNNEI. The CDR3 DNA sequence: TGTGCCAGCAGTGAAGCCCCGGGAGGGGCGGAGACCCAGTACTTC. As protein: CASSEAPGGAETQYF.

V is TRBV6-5 and J is TRBJ2-1; D might be TRBD2 (6 bases). The CDR3 runs 15 residues. Trimming stripped 4 bases from V and 2 bases from J, with 12 bases between. In germline, CDR1 is MNHEY, CDR2 SVGAGI. The CDR3 protein is CASSSEGTPYNEQFF. As DNA, the CDR3 is TGTGCCAGCAGTTCCGAAGGGACTCCCTACAATGAGCAGTTCTTC.

This clone was found a few times. The rearrangement uses TRBV7-9 and TRBJ2-7; no reliable D call. Germline V gene data show CDR1 as SEHNR and CDR2 as FQNEAQ (reference sequence). The V end was cut by 5 bases, the J end by 5 bases, with 10 bases between. CDR3 size: 12 residues. CDR3 sequence: CASSETRHEQYF. DNA for the CDR3: TGTGCCAGCAGCGAGACAAGGCACGAGCAGTACTTC.

This clone was seen a handful of times. The chain combines TRBV27 with TRBJ2-7, with 10 positions matching TRBD1. This CDR3 comprises 14 residues. With 7 bases clipped from V and 4 bases from J, the junction kept 7 bases outside the gene matches. CDR1 MNHEY and CDR2 SMNVEV come from the germline V gene (reference sequence). The CDR3 here is CASTLTGGRYEQYF. The DNA of the CDR3 is TGTGCCAGCACCCTGACAGGGGGCAGGTACGAGCAGTACTTC.

This clone appeared a few times. This rearrangement joins TRBV2 to TRBJ1-2, with a weak D call TRBD1 (6 bases). V gave up 8 bases and J gave up 7 bases, with 17 bases separating them. The CDR3 runs to 13 residues. The V gene's germline CDR1 is SNHLY and CDR2 FYNNEI. CDR3 coding DNA: TGTGCCAGCCGTTATGGGGGCCAGGGTGGCTACACCTTC. Translated, it gives CASRYGGQGGYTF.

The V gene is TRBV4-2, the J gene TRBJ2-7, with D perhaps TRBD2 (6 bases). Germline CDR1 is LGHNA and CDR2 is YNFKEQ. This CDR3 spans 15 amino acids. V shed 2 bases and J shed 3 bases, with 14 bases lying between them. In nucleotides, the CDR3 is TGTGCCAGCAGCCAATTATGGGCTAGCGACTACGAGCAGTACTTC. It is translated as CASSQLWASDYEQYF.

The rearrangement links TRBV27 to TRBJ2-3; a weak D match, TRBD2 (5 bases). Germline assignment: CDR1 MNHEY and CDR2 SMNVEV (reference sequence). V lost 3 bases, J lost 1 base, and 11 bases lay in between. The CDR3 consists of 15 residues. The CDR3 spells CASSFALAGTDTQYF. DNA of the CDR3: TGTGCCAGCAGTTTTGCGCTAGCAGGCACAGATACGCAGTATTTT.

V usage is TRBV10-3 and J usage is TRBJ1-2; D might be TRBD1 (5 bases). Germline-derived CDR1 and CDR2 are ENHRY and SYGVKD. Trimming shortened V by 4 bases and J by 8 bases, and 17 bases separated the two germline ends. The CDR3 extends over 14 amino acids. The CDR3 reads CAISAGAALEGYTF. DNA for the CDR3: TGTGCCATCAGTGCTGGGGCCGCCCTAGAGGGCTACACCTTC.

The V gene is TRBV7-3, the J gene TRBJ2-3; TRBD2 agrees at 12 bases. CDR3 length: 16 residues. J lost 3 bases, V lost 2 bases, and 3 bases had no gene match. Germline CDR1 reads SGHTA; CDR2 reads FQGTGA. Written as DNA, the CDR3 is TGTGCCAGCAGCTTAGTTGGGACTAGCGGGACAGATACGCAGTATTTT. Its translation is CASSLVGTSGTDTQYF.

J is TRBJ2-7 and V is TRBV29-1; 10 bases map to TRBD1. The CDR3 contains 13 residues. The germline gives CDR1 SQVTM, CDR2 ANQGSEA. The ends lost 6 bases at V and 5 bases at J; junction bases unmatched: 7. The chain's CDR3 is CSVRDRGTHEQYF. CDR3 nucleotide sequence: TGCAGCGTGCGGGACAGGGGCACCCACGAGCAGTACTTC.

J is TRBJ1-2 and V is TRBV18, with 7 positions matching TRBD1. The CDR3 covers 16 residues. Germline V gives CDR1 KGHSH, CDR2 LQKENI. J lost 0 bases, V lost 2 bases, and 6 bases had no gene match. The CDR3 DNA reads as TGTGCCAGCTCACCAAGTAGGGACAGAGCTAACTATGGCTACACCTTC. Its translation: CASSPSRDRANYGYTF.

This clone was counted ten times or more. Additional DNA sequences in this sample encode the identical CDR3. This chain connects TRBV7-9 to TRBJ2-7; D ambiguous. Germline CDR1 reads SEHNR; CDR2 reads FQNEAQ (reference sequence). Between the trimmed V and J ends, which lost 4 bases and 0 bases, there was a span of 4 bases. CDR3 length: 12 amino acids. The CDR3 DNA is TGTGCCAGCAGCTCTAGCTCCTACGAGCAGTACTTC. Translating it yields CASSSSSYEQYF. The full variable domain, rest sourced from reference TRBV7-9 and TRBJ2-7, is DTGVSQNPRHKITKRGQNVTFRCDPISEHNRLYWYRQTLGQGPEFLTYFQNEAQLEKSRLLSDRFSAERPKGSFSTLEIQRTEQGDSAMYLCASSSSSYEQYFGPGTRLTVT.

The gene calls are TRBV5-1 and TRBJ1-1; D unclear. This CDR3 region has 16 residues. Germline values: CDR1 SGHRS, CDR2 YFSETQ. The ends were cut back, 2 bases at V and 0 bases at J, with 14 bases in the middle. The CDR3, as DNA: TGCGCCAGCAGCTTCGGGATCGATACGATGAACACTGAAGCTTTCTTT. Its translation: CASSFGIDTMNTEAFF.

This rearrangement joins TRBV7-6 to TRBJ2-3; 7 bases map to TRBD2. Germline-derived CDR1 and CDR2 are SGHVS and FNYEAQ. The CDR3 totals 17 residues. The junction had 8 bases not matched to a gene; V was cut back by 1 base and J by 1 base. This chain's CDR3 is CASSLGRVAGRTDTQYF. The CDR3 region has the DNA TGTGCCAGCAGCTTAGGGAGGGTAGCGGGTCGCACAGATACGCAGTATTTT.

The chain joins TRBV2 to TRBJ2-3; no clear D gene. The ends were cut back, 3 bases at V and 0 bases at J, with 10 bases in the middle. CDR3 length: 15 residues. Germline V gene lookup returns CDR1 SNHLY and CDR2 FYNNEI. The CDR3, as DNA: TGTGCCAGCAGTGATACCGGTACTAGCACAGATACGCAGTATTTT. This gives the protein CASSDTGTSTDTQYF.

The chain carries TRBV2 and TRBJ1-4; D is possibly TRBD1 (6 bases). V shed 4 bases and J shed 7 bases, with 13 bases lying between them. Germline-derived CDR1 and CDR2 are SNHLY and FYNNEI. This CDR3 comprises 14 residues. The CDR3 loop is CASSVTGDTEKLFF. The CDR3 nucleotides read TGTGCCAGCAGTGTGACAGGTGATACTGAAAAACTGTTTTTT.

The chain combines TRBV7-9 with TRBJ1-1; a possible D gene is TRBD1 (5 bases). The V gene lost 0 bases and the J gene lost 6 bases, with 14 bases spanning the gap. The CDR3 totals 15 residues. Germline CDR1 SEHNR, CDR2 FQNEAQ (reference sequence). The CDR3 here is CASSLALGGAPEAFF. In nucleotides, the CDR3 is TGTGCCAGCAGCTTAGCGCTCGGCGGGGCGCCTGAAGCTTTCTTT.

The chain recombines TRBV7-2 with TRBJ2-1, with 15 bases fitting TRBD2. This CDR3 spans 17 amino acids. V shed 3 bases, J shed 3 bases, and the junction held 3 bases outside the gene matches. CDR1 SGHTA and CDR2 FQGNSA come from the germline V gene. The CDR3 protein is CASSLGLAGGIYNEQFF. The CDR3 DNA is TGTGCCAGCAGCTTGGGACTAGCGGGGGGTATCTACAATGAGCAGTTCTTC.

As regards this clone: Other DNA sequences in the same sample also yield this CDR3. The J gene is TRBJ1-2, the V gene TRBV20-1; the D gene is possibly TRBD1 (5 bases). The V end lost 0 bases, the J end lost 7 bases, and 6 bases lay between the germline ends. Germline V gene sequence: CDR1 DFQATT, CDR2 SNEGSKA (reference sequence). This CDR3 is built from 11 residues. In nucleotides, the CDR3 is TGCAGTGCTAGAGATAGGGGTGGCTACACCTTC. Translating gives CSARDRGGYTF.

V is TRBV6-5 and J is TRBJ2-5; D gene unclear. The CDR3 covers 14 residues. V was pared by 7 bases and J by 5 bases, with 17 bases between. From germline, CDR1 is MNHEY and CDR2 SVGAGI. In DNA form, the CDR3 reads TGTGCCAGCACCTCTAGGAAGCTCGGGGAGACCCAGTACTTC. Translating it yields CASTSRKLGETQYF.

J is TRBJ2-7 and V is TRBV3-1 (or the pseudogene TRBV3-2); a weak D match, TRBD2 (7 bases). Trimming stripped 0 bases from V and 7 bases from J, with 19 bases between. The CDR3 extends over 16 amino acids. The V gene's germline CDR1 is LGHDT and CDR2 YNNKEL (reference sequence). The CDR3 DNA follows: TGTGCCAGCAGCCAAGATCTCGGCAAGGGGGGGAGGGAGCAGTACTTC. This gives the protein CASSQDLGKGGREQYF.

This clone was seen many times. The chain carries TRBV24-1 and TRBJ2-7; 11 nucleotides align to TRBD2. From germline, CDR1 is KGHDR and CDR2 SFDVKD. With 4 bases clipped from V and 3 bases from J, the junction kept 4 bases outside the gene matches. The CDR3 is 15 amino acids. Written as DNA, the CDR3 is TGTGCCACCAGTGACCGGACTAGCGGGCTCTACGAGCAGTACTTC. Its translation is CATSDRTSGLYEQYF.

The chain recombines TRBV28 with TRBJ1-5; possibly TRBD1 for D (5 bases). CDR1 is MDHEN, CDR2 SYDVKM, per germline. There are 15 residues in the CDR3. Deletions cut 3 bases from V and 7 bases from J, with 16 bases between. Written as DNA, the CDR3 is TGTGCCAGCAGTTTTATGGGCAGGGTCGGGCAGCCCCAGCATTTT. Translation gives CASSFMGRVGQPQHF.

This chain joins TRBV19 and TRBJ2-4, with TRBD2 matching over 7 bases. The CDR3 sequence is 15 residues long. After removal of 8 bases from V and 4 bases from J, the junction contained 11 bases not matched to a gene. Germline CDR1 is LNHDA and CDR2 is SQIVND (reference sequence). The CDR3 DNA sequence: TGTGCCAGTTCTCGGGGGGTGGCGGCTAAAAACATTCAGTACTTC. It codes for CASSRGVAAKNIQYF.

This clone was observed a single time. This chain uses TRBV15 with TRBJ2-7; 9 positions match TRBD2. The CDR3 runs 16 residues. The V and J ends lost 0 bases and 2 bases, in that order; junction bases with no gene match: 5. CDR1 is LNHNV, CDR2 YYDKDF, per germline (reference sequence). The CDR3 DNA is TGTGCCACCAGCAGAGAAGGCGGGAGGGGTACCTACGAGCAGTACTTC. This gives the protein CATSREGGRGTYEQYF.

This clone was seen just once. This chain joins TRBV11-2 and TRBJ1-1; 9 positions agree with TRBD1. The CDR3 is made up of 13 amino acids. The germline gives CDR1 SGHAT, CDR2 FQNNGV. The ends lost 7 bases at V and 8 bases at J; junction bases unmatched: 8. The CDR3 sequence: CASTRTGEGEAFF. The CDR3 bases are TGTGCCAGCACTAGGACAGGGGAGGGGGAAGCTTTCTTT. The entire variable domain, with the rest obtained from reference TRBV11-2 and TRBJ1-1, is as follows: EAGVAQSPRYKIIEKRQSVAFWCNPISGHATLYWYQQILGQGPKLLIQFQNNGVVDDSQLPKDRFSAERLKGVDSTLKIQPAKLEDSAVYLCASTRTGEGEAFFGQGTRLTVV.

The rearrangement joins TRBV10-3 to TRBJ2-1; unclear D gene. The CDR3 loop spans 12 amino acids. Trimming left V 3 bases short and J 6 bases short, with 6 bases between. CDR1 and CDR2 (germline): ENHRY, SYGVKD. As DNA, the CDR3 is TGTGCCATCAGTGATTTCGGCAATGAGCAGTTCTTC. Protein: CAISDFGNEQFF.

This rearrangement joins TRBV12-2 to TRBJ1-5. TRBV12-2 is annotated as a pseudogene. This CDR3 is 21 amino acids long. CDR3 sequence: CASRLVFKWPLPRSDNQPQHF. CDR3 bases: TGTGCAAGTCGCTTAGTTTTCAAGTGGCCACTACCTAGGAGCGACAATCAGCCCCAGCATTTT.